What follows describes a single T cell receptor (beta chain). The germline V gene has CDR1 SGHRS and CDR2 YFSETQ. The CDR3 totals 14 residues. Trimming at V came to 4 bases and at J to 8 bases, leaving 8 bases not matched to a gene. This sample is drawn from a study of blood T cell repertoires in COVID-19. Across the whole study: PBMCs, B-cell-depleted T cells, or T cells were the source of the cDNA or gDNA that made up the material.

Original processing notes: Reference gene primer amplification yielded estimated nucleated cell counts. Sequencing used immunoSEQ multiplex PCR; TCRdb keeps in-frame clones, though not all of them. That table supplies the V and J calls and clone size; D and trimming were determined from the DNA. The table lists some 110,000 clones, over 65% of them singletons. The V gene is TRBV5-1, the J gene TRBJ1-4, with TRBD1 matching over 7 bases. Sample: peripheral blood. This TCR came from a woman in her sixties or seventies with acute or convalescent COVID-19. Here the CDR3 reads CASSEGGGREKLFF. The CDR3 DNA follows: TGCGCCAGCAGCGAAGGGGGCGGTCGGGAAAAACTGTTTTTT.